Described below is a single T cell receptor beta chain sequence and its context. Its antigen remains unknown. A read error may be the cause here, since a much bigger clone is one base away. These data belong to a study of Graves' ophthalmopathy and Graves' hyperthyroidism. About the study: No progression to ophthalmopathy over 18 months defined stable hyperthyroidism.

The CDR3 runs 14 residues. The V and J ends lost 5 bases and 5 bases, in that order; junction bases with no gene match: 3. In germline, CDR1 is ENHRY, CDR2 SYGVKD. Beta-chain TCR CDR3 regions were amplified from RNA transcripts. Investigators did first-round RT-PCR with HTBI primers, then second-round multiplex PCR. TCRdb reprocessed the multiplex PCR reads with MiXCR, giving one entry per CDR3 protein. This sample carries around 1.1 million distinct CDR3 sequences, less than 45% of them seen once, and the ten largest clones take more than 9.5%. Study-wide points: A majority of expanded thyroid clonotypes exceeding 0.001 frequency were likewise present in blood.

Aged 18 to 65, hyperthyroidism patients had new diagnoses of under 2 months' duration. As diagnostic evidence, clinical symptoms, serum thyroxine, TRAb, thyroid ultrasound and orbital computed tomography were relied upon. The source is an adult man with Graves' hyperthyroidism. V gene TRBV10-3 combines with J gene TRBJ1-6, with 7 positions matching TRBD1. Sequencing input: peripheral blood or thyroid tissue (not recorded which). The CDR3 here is CAISYDRDNSPLHF. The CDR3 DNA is TGTGCCATCAGTTATGACAGGGATAATTCACCCCTCCACTTT.